These T cell receptor beta chains were read from a single sample in a study of vaccination effects on CD4 cells after COVID-19. No antigen has been identified for these receptors. The protocol was immunoSEQ multiplex PCR, while the TCRdb copy is restricted to in-frame clones and leaves out a portion. The table includes tens of thousands of clones, around 69% detected once. The specimen comprised CD4+ T cells from PBMCs cultured with HCoV-NL63 spike peptides, sampled before COVID-19 vaccination. These TCRs come from a human donor who received a COVID-19 vaccine. Both conserved end residues are part of each CDR3. The D gene is left open where the match is weak. Clone size appears in some rows only: once, few, many, or a class for an expanded clone.

J gene | CDR3 length | V gene | clone size | D gene | CDR3 protein | CDR3 DNA
TRBJ1-5 | 14 | TRBV5-5 | once | - | CASSLLPFGQPQHF | TGTGCCAGCAGCTTGTTACCGTTCGGTCAGCCCCAGCATTTT
TRBJ2-5 | 16 | TRBV5-1 | - | - | CASSYRNRDSWETQYF | TGCGCCAGCAGCTATCGGAACAGGGATTCTTGGGAGACCCAGTACTTC
TRBJ2-3 | 17 | TRBV12-5 | - | - | CASGLALSLGVRNTQYF | TGTGCTAGTGGTTTGGCCCTGTCACTAGGGGTTCGGAATACGCAGTATTTT
TRBJ1-2 | 14 | TRBV7-2 | - | - | CASSLSAGPYGYTF | TGTGCCAGCAGCTTAAGTGCAGGACCCTATGGCTACACCTTC
TRBJ2-5 | 16 | TRBV4-3 | - | TRBD2 | CASSPLAGGYQETQYF | TGCGCCAGCAGCCCCTTAGCGGGGGGCTATCAAGAGACCCAGTACTTC
TRBJ2-2 | 14 | TRBV5-1 | few | - | CASSLRDPTGELFF | TGCGCCAGCAGCTTGCGGGACCCCACCGGGGAGCTGTTTTTT
TRBJ1-1 | 14 | TRBV10-3 | - | - | CAISERDPGGEAFF | TGTGCCATCAGTGAGAGGGACCCTGGAGGTGAAGCTTTCTTT
TRBJ2-5 | 11 | TRBV29-1 | - | - | CSVARGETQYF | TGCAGCGTTGCTAGGGGGGAGACCCAGTACTTC
TRBJ2-1 | 11 | TRBV20-1 | - | - | CSAIRYNEQFF | TGCAGTGCTATACGATACAATGAGCAGTTCTTC
TRBJ2-6 | 15 | TRBV5-4 | - | - | CASSLAQGFANVLTF | TGTGCCAGCAGCTTGGCACAGGGCTTTGCCAACGTCCTGACTTTC
TRBJ1-1 | 15 | TRBV9 | few | - | CASSLTGTMNTEAFF | TGTGCCAGCAGCCTCACAGGGACTATGAACACTGAAGCTTTCTTT
TRBJ2-2 | 17 | TRBV5-1 | - | TRBD2 | CASSFAPTSGGTGELFF | TGCGCCAGCAGCTTCGCTCCTACTAGCGGCGGAACCGGGGAGCTGTTTTTT
TRBJ1-5 | 13 | TRBV18 | - | TRBD1 | CASSPGGNQPQHF | TGTGCCAGCTCCCCAGGGGGGAATCAGCCCCAGCATTTT
TRBJ1-5 | 14 | TRBV6-5 | once | - | CASSYSRGNQPQHF | TGTGCCAGCAGTTACTCGCGCGGGAATCAGCCCCAGCATTTT
TRBJ2-3 | 16 | TRBV7-2 | - | TRBD1 | CASSSGQGARPDTQYF | TGTGCCAGCAGCTCTGGACAGGGGGCTCGACCAGATACGCAGTATTTT
TRBJ2-1 | 13 | TRBV5-4 | few | - | CASSLSRESEQFF | TGTGCCAGCAGCTTGTCCCGGGAAAGTGAGCAGTTCTTC
TRBJ1-4 | 14 | TRBV4-1 | - | - | CASSQAVANEKLFF | TGCGCCAGCAGCCAAGCCGTGGCGAATGAAAAACTGTTTTTT
TRBJ2-2 | 15 | TRBV6-5 | - | - | CASRSPGARQGELFF | TGTGCCAGCAGGAGCCCGGGGGCCCGGCAAGGGGAGCTGTTTTTT
TRBJ2-2 | 17 | TRBV5-1 | few | TRBD2 | CASSLRLAGANTGELFF | TGCGCCAGCAGCTTGCGGCTAGCGGGGGCGAACACCGGGGAGCTGTTTTTT
TRBJ2-5 | 14 | TRBV9 | - | - | CASSPSSSQETQYF | TGTGCCAGCAGCCCCAGCTCCTCCCAAGAGACCCAGTACTTC
TRBJ2-1 | 17 | TRBV6-6 | once | TRBD1 | CASRRTQTGGPYNEQFF | TGTGCCAGCAGACGAACCCAAACAGGGGGCCCCTACAATGAGCAGTTCTTC
TRBJ2-1 | 14 | TRBV19 | - | TRBD2 | CASSIRGGVDEQFF | TGTGCCAGTAGTATCCGGGGGGGGGTGGATGAGCAGTTCTTC
TRBJ2-1 | 15 | TRBV6-5 | - | TRBD2 | CASKGIAGGRNEQFF | TGTGCCAGCAAGGGAATAGCGGGGGGGCGAAATGAGCAGTTCTTC
TRBJ1-4 | 16 | TRBV15 | - | TRBD1 | CATSREQGATNEKLFF | TGTGCCACCAGCAGAGAACAGGGGGCCACTAATGAAAAACTGTTTTTT
TRBJ1-2 | 12 | TRBV2 | few | - | CARRGGPDGYTF | TGTGCCAGACGTGGGGGGCCGGATGGCTACACCTTC
TRBJ1-4 | 15 | TRBV6-5 | - | - | CASSFTGNLNEKLFF | TGTGCCAGCAGTTTCACAGGGAATCTCAATGAAAAACTGTTTTTT
TRBJ2-1 | 13 | TRBV6-5 | - | - | CASRLGLYNEQFF | TGTGCCAGCAGACTGGGACTCTACAATGAGCAGTTCTTC
TRBJ1-1 | 12 | TRBV12-5 | - | - | CASGLGHTEAFF | TGTGCTAGTGGTTTGGGACACACTGAAGCTTTCTTT
TRBJ2-1 | 15 | TRBV30 | once | TRBD2 | CAQSIGGSSAGEQFF | TGTGCCCAGTCGATCGGGGGATCATCAGCGGGGGAGCAGTTCTTC
TRBJ1-5 | 16 | TRBV6-2/TRBV6-3 | once | - | CASSYGGTQGNQPQHF | TGTGCCAGCAGTTACGGGGGGACACAGGGCAATCAGCCCCAGCATTTT
TRBJ2-2 | 15 | TRBV7-2 | once | TRBD1 | CASSFYRGDTGELFF | TGTGCCAGCAGCTTTTACAGGGGTGACACCGGGGAGCTGTTTTTT
TRBJ2-1 | 15 | TRBV11-2 | - | - | CASSFRDSSLNEQFF | TGTGCCAGCAGCTTCCGGGATTCCAGTCTCAATGAGCAGTTCTTC
TRBJ2-3 | 14 | TRBV6-5 | - | - | CASSYSRTTDTQYF | TGTGCCAGCAGTTACAGTCGAACTACAGATACGCAGTATTTT
TRBJ2-5 | 14 | TRBV28 | few | - | CASTSGGVQETQYF | TGTGCCAGCACCTCGGGCGGGGTACAAGAGACCCAGTACTTC
TRBJ2-3 | 13 | TRBV10-1 | - | TRBD1 | CASSGDRTDTQYF | TGCGCCAGCAGTGGGGACAGGACAGATACGCAGTATTTT
TRBJ1-3 | 16 | TRBV9 | once | - | CASSPLAGLSGNTIYF | TGTGCCAGCAGCCCTCTCGCAGGACTCTCTGGAAACACCATATATTTT
TRBJ1-3 | 14 | TRBV19 | - | TRBD1 | CASSRGQGGNTIYF | TGTGCCAGTAGTCGCGGACAGGGTGGAAACACCATATATTTT
TRBJ2-1 | 17 | TRBV9 | - | TRBD2 | CASSVQWGGLAYNEQFF | TGTGCCAGCAGCGTACAATGGGGGGGACTAGCCTACAATGAGCAGTTCTTC
TRBJ2-5 | 15 | TRBV3-1/TRBV3-2 | - | - | CASSQDLLGAETQYF | TGTGCCAGCAGCCAAGATTTATTAGGTGCGGAGACCCAGTACTTC
TRBJ1-3 | 15 | TRBV9 | - | TRBD1 | CASSVQGAPGNTIYF | TGTGCCAGCAGCGTACAGGGGGCGCCGGGAAACACCATATATTTT
TRBJ2-2 | 13 | TRBV7-2 | - | - | CASGRPNTGELFF | TGTGCCAGCGGACGCCCGAACACCGGGGAGCTGTTTTTT
TRBJ2-3 | 14 | TRBV7-8 | - | - | CASSLEAGADTQYF | TGTGCCAGCAGCTTAGAAGCGGGTGCAGATACGCAGTATTTT
TRBJ1-1 | 16 | TRBV4-1 | - | - | CASSSHRRDRGTEAFF | TGCGCCAGCAGCTCCCACCGCCGGGACCGGGGGACTGAAGCTTTCTTT
TRBJ1-5 | 16 | TRBV15 | - | - | CATSTPTGTGNQPQHF | TGTGCCACCAGCACCCCGACAGGTACGGGCAATCAGCCCCAGCATTTT
TRBJ2-2 | 17 | TRBV7-8 | - | - | CASSSPSGDGSTGELFF | TGTGCCAGCAGCTCTCCATCAGGGGATGGTTCCACCGGGGAGCTGTTTTTT
TRBJ2-1 | 13 | TRBV7-9 | - | - | CASSLRPNNEQFF | TGTGCCAGCAGCTTAAGACCAAACAATGAGCAGTTCTTC